The next 13 T cell receptor beta chains were all read from a single sample in a study of T cell changes during pregnancy in multiple sclerosis. Clones were sequenced by immunoSEQ multiplex PCR, and TCRdb holds only the in-frame ones, with some missing. The profile covers under 130,000 clones, with roughly nine tenths appearing a single time and around 3.5% taken by the ten largest. The sample here was peripheral blood, taken after pregnancy. All receptors come from a female donor with multiple sclerosis, enrolled in a pregnancy study.

Only a few counts were recorded for this clone. This chain joins TRBV2 and TRBJ1-5, with D possibly being TRBD1 (6 bases). Germline V gene data show CDR1 as SNHLY and CDR2 as FYNNEI. The CDR3 covers 13 residues. With 6 bases removed from V and 0 bases from J, the gap between germline ends came to 6 bases. CDR3 sequence (DNA): TGTGCCAGCAGGGACAGTAGCAATCAGCCCCAGCATTTT. Translation: CASRDSSNQPQHF.

The chain carries TRBV10-2 and TRBJ2-7; tentative D call: TRBD1 (6 bases). Germline V CDR1 and CDR2: WSHSY, SAAADI. CDR3 length: 14 residues. Deletions cut 3 bases from V and 0 bases from J, with 9 bases between. The CDR3 DNA follows: TGCGCCAGCAGTGACAGGGGAAGCTCCTACGAGCAGTACTTC. Translating it yields CASSDRGSSYEQYF.

Details on this clone: This sample includes further DNA sequences coding for the same CDR3. The gene calls are TRBV19 and TRBJ2-7, with 7 bases that match TRBD1. The CDR3 length is 14 residues. V lost 3 bases and J lost 3; bases outside the gene matches: 5. The V gene's germline CDR1 is LNHDA and CDR2 SQIVND (reference sequence). CDR3 region: CASSIGQVHYEQYF. The DNA of the CDR3 is TGTGCCAGTAGTATCGGACAGGTTCACTACGAGCAGTACTTC.

The sample holds many counts of this clone. Other DNA sequences in this sample translate to the same CDR3. V usage is TRBV6-4 and J usage is TRBJ2-3, with TRBD2 matching over 11 bases. In germline, CDR1 is MRHNA, CDR2 SNTAGT. The CDR3 contains 16 residues. After removal of 0 bases from V and 2 bases from J, the junction contained 1 base not matched to a gene. The CDR3 reads CASSDSSGGATDTQYF. DNA for the CDR3: TGTGCCAGCAGTGACTCTAGCGGGGGGGCCACAGATACGCAGTATTTT.

The chain links TRBV10-1 to TRBJ2-7; no clear D gene. CDR3 length: 12 residues. Per germline, CDR1 WNHNN and CDR2 SYGVQD (reference sequence). The germline V and J ends were trimmed by 9 bases and 2 bases, with 11 bases remaining between them. The CDR3: CASCCSAYEQYF. CDR3 DNA: TGCGCCAGTTGTTGCAGCGCCTACGAGCAGTACTTC.

The V and J genes are TRBV5-1 and TRBJ2-1; maybe TRBD2 (5 bases). From germline, CDR1 is SGHRS and CDR2 YFSETQ. Trimming cost V 4 bases and J 5 bases, with 22 bases left between them. The CDR3 covers 17 residues. The CDR3 spells CASSPGFLTDGDNEQFF. DNA for the CDR3: TGCGCCAGCAGCCCGGGATTCCTGACCGATGGGGACAATGAGCAGTTCTTC.

The CDR3 DNA follows: TGTGCCAGCAGCTTTATCAGCCAGGTCCCTAACTATGGCTACACCTTC. Protein sequence: CASSFISQVPNYGYTF. V gene TRBV13 combines with J gene TRBJ1-2; D not resolved. CDR1 and CDR2 (germline): PRHDT, FYEKMQ (reference sequence). The CDR3 length is 16 residues. The V end was cut by 3 bases, the J end by 0 bases, with 14 bases between.

The chain joins TRBV13 to TRBJ1-1, with 7 bases aligning to TRBD1. The V and J ends lost 7 bases and 4 bases, in that order; junction bases with no gene match: 0. Germline V CDR1 and CDR2: PRHDT, FYEKMQ (reference sequence). The CDR3 consists of 11 residues. CDR3 nucleotide sequence: TGTGCCAGCAACAGGGGCACTGAAGCTTTCTTT. Its protein is CASNRGTEAFF. The whole variable domain, filled in from reference TRBV13 and TRBJ1-1, reads AAGVIQSPRHLIKEKRETATLKCYPIPRHDTVYWYQQGPGQDPQFLISFYEKMQSDKGSIPDRFSAQQFSDYHSELNMSSLELGDSALYFCASNRGTEAFFGQGTRLTVV.

This rearrangement joins TRBV7-3 to TRBJ2-1, with 8 bases aligning to TRBD1. V gave up 5 bases and J gave up 3 bases; unmatched junction bases: 9. There are 16 residues in the CDR3. From germline, CDR1 is SGHTA and CDR2 FQGTGA. Here the CDR3 reads CASSPSDRVGYNEQFF. In DNA, the CDR3 is TGTGCCAGCAGCCCATCGGACAGGGTAGGCTACAATGAGCAGTTCTTC.

V usage is TRBV7-8 and J usage is TRBJ2-7; D remains unclear. The CDR3 is 16 amino acids. The germline V and J ends were trimmed by 1 base and 2 bases, with 15 bases remaining between them. In germline, CDR1 is SGHVS, CDR2 FQNEAQ. CDR3 sequence reads: CASSLGHSVGTYEQYF. The DNA of the CDR3 is TGTGCCAGCAGCTTAGGACATTCGGTGGGTACCTACGAGCAGTACTTC.

The chain employs TRBV15 and TRBJ1-1; maybe TRBD1 (6 bases). The V gene's germline CDR1 is LNHNV and CDR2 YYDKDF (reference sequence). The CDR3 is 16 residues long. V dropped 1 base and J dropped 0 bases, with 12 bases sitting between them. The CDR3 coding sequence is TGTGCCACCAGCAGAGGAAACAGGGCGGTGAACACTGAAGCTTTCTTT. Its protein is CATSRGNRAVNTEAFF.

This clone was seen a handful of times. The rearrangement links TRBV9 to TRBJ1-4; the D gene is possibly TRBD1 (6 bases). This CDR3 region has 15 residues. Germline assignment: CDR1 SGDLS and CDR2 YYNGEE. Trimming left V 4 bases short and J 4 bases short, with 14 bases between. The CDR3 sequence: CASSLGQIYNEKLFF. DNA of the CDR3: TGTGCCAGCAGCTTAGGACAGATATATAATGAAAAACTGTTTTTT. Full variable domain (missing parts from reference TRBV9 and TRBJ1-4): DSGVTQTPKHLITATGQRVTLRCSPRSGDLSVYWYQQSLDQGLQFLIQYYNGEERAKGNILERFSAQQFPDLHSELNLSSLELGDSALYFCASSLGQIYNEKLFFGSGTQLSVL.

This sequence joins TRBV2 and TRBJ2-1; D possibly corresponds to TRBD1 (5 bases). V was cut by 2 bases and J by 8 bases, with 16 bases left in between. CDR1 is SNHLY, CDR2 FYNNEI, per germline. The CDR3 totals 15 residues. CDR3 region: CASSELGQGLDEQFF. DNA of the CDR3: TGTGCCAGCAGTGAACTAGGGCAGGGTTTGGATGAGCAGTTCTTC.